One and the same sample provided the 9 T cell receptor beta chains below, sequenced in a study of regulatory T cells in long-lasting Graves disease. Described time point: persistent/refractory GD, antithyroid drugs over 5 years with positive TRAb. The authors made the TCR library using RNA they extracted from PBMCs. Researchers made TCR beta libraries by using iRepertoire HTBI primers and running Arm-PCR on CDR3 regions. Using its own MiXCR run on the multiplex PCR reads, TCRdb lists one record per CDR3 protein. The sample records 400,000 to 600,000 distinct CDR3 sequences, 20% to 25% being singletons. This material consisted of peripheral blood mononuclear cells (PBMCs), taken when the disease was refractory, from a patient treated with antithyroid drugs. These receptors were obtained from a female donor with Graves disease.

In its sample, this clonotype was seen many times. This chain uses TRBV27 with TRBJ1-1; 9 nucleotides line up with TRBD1. Trimming cost V 8 bases and J 0 bases; bases outside gene matches: 4. The CDR3 extends over 14 amino acids. Germline lookup yields CDR1 MNHEY and CDR2 SMNVEV (reference sequence). The CDR3 is CASSGTGLNTEAFF. The CDR3 nucleotides read TGTGCCAGCTCCGGGACAGGGCTGAACACTGAAGCTTTCTTT.

This clonotype has a handful of counts. The chain carries TRBV30 and TRBJ2-7; 8 bases fit TRBD1. Germline CDR1 GTSNPN, CDR2 SVGIG (reference sequence). CDR3 length: 13 residues. Trimming took 1 base from V and 7 from J; bases not matched to a gene: 6. Here the CDR3 reads CAWSEQGVGEQYF. The CDR3 DNA is TGTGCCTGGAGTGAACAGGGGGTCGGGGAGCAGTACTTC.

The chain is built from TRBV7-9 and TRBJ2-7; no clear D. Trimming left V 0 bases short and J 6 bases short, with 6 bases between. This CDR3 region has 12 residues. Germline V lookup: CDR1 SEHNR, CDR2 FQNEAQ (reference sequence). CDR3 nucleotides: TGTGCCAGCAGCTTAGCGCCGACCGAGCAGTACTTC. Translation: CASSLAPTEQYF.

The chain combines TRBV12-3 or TRBV12-4 with TRBJ2-1; a weak D match, TRBD1 (5 bases). The CDR3 runs to 15 residues. The V and J ends lost 8 bases and 4 bases respectively, with 18 bases between them. The CDR3 region has the DNA TGTGCCAGCTCAGGTGAGGACACAGGATACAATGAGCAGTTCTTC. As protein: CASSGEDTGYNEQFF.

This clonotype was observed a few times. This chain links TRBV3-1 with TRBJ2-5; TRBD1 matches at 10 bases. CDR1 LGHDT and CDR2 YNNKEL come from the germline V gene (reference sequence). The length of the CDR3 is 16 residues. The trim removed 0 bases at V and 3 bases at J, leaving 4 bases unmatched. CDR3 in amino acids: CASSQEHGTGEETQYF. For the CDR3, the DNA is TGTGCCAGCAGCCAAGAACATGGGACAGGGGAAGAGACCCAGTACTTC.

Ten or more counts support this clonotype. The chain combines TRBV2 with TRBJ2-7; D unclear. Germline loops: CDR1 SNHLY, CDR2 FYNNEI. The CDR3 has 13 amino acids. With 3 bases removed from V and 7 bases from J, the gap between germline ends came to 13 bases. The CDR3 protein is CASSEPLTYEQYF. CDR3 coding DNA: TGTGCCAGCAGTGAGCCCCTAACATATGAGCAGTACTTC.

The chain joins TRBV19 to TRBJ1-1, with a possible D match to TRBD1 (5 bases). The CDR3 sequence is 14 residues long. Trimming pared 3 bases from V and 3 bases from J, leaving 11 bases between. CDR1 and CDR2 from the germline V gene are LNHDA and SQIVND (reference sequence). The CDR3 nucleotides are TGTGCCAGTAGTATGTGGGACGGATACACTGAAGCTTTCTTT. Translating it yields CASSMWDGYTEAFF. Complete variable domain (other parts from reference TRBV19 and TRBJ1-1): DGGITQSPKYLFRKEGQNVTLSCEQNLNHDAMYWYRQDPGQGLRLIYYSQIVNDFQKGDIAEGYSVSREKKESFPLTVTSAQKNPTAFYLCASSMWDGYTEAFFGQGTRLTVV.

The CDR3 here is CASGDGVVGELFF. The CDR3 coding sequence is TGCGCCAGCGGGGATGGGGTTGTCGGGGAGCTGTTTTTT. The genes are TRBV10-1 and TRBJ2-2; D is unresolved. Deletions cut 8 bases from V and 7 bases from J, with 14 bases between. Germline V gene lookup returns CDR1 WNHNN and CDR2 SYGVQD (reference sequence). The CDR3 covers 13 residues.

This clonotype was found many times. This chain links TRBV28 with TRBJ2-6, with 7 nucleotides matching TRBD1. This CDR3 contains 15 residues. Germline-derived CDR1 and CDR2 are MDHEN and SYDVKM. V dropped 6 bases and J dropped 2; count of bases not matched to a gene: 4. The CDR3 nucleotides read TGTGCCAGCAGCAAAGGGGGCACTGGGGCCAACGTCCTGACTTTC. Its protein product is CASSKGGTGANVLTF.